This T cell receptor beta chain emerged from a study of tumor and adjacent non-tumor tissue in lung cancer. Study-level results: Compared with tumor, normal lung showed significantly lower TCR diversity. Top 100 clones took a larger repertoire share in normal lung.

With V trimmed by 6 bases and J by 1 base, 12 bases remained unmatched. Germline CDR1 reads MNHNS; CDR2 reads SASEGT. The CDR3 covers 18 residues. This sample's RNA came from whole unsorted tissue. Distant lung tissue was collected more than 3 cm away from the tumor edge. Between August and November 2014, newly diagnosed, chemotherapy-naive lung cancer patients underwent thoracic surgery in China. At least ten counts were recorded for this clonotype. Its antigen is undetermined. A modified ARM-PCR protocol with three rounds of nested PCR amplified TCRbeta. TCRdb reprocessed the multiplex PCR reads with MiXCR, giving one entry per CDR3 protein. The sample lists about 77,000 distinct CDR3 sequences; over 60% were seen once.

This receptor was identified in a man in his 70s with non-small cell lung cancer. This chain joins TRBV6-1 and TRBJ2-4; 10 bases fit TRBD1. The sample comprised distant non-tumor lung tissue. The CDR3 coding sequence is TGTGCCAGCAGCGCCGGGACAGGGGATGGCTTTGCCAAAAACATTCAGTACTTC. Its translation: CASSAGTGDGFAKNIQYF.